These T cell receptor beta chains were read from a single sample in a study of blood T cell repertoires in COVID-19. Using immunoSEQ multiplex PCR, the repertoire was profiled, and TCRdb retains in-frame clones only, with some absent. This table has about 190,000 clones, roughly 84% appearing once. The specimen was PBMCs or T cells enriched from blood (not recorded which). Source of these receptors: a woman in her thirties who had recovered from COVID-19. Each CDR3 is given with its conserved first and last residue. The order of the fields is clone size, V gene, D gene, J gene, CDR3 protein, CDR3 DNA. A D gene is named only where the DNA matches it firmly. Size tells how often a clone was seen (once, few, many) or the class of an expanded clone, and some rows leave it out.

>NA|TRBV9|TRBD2|TRBJ2-1
CASSVPGGPYNEQFF
TGTGCCAGCAGCGTCCCGGGGGGGCCCTACAATGAGCAGTTCTTC
>NA|TRBV9|NA|TRBJ2-3
CASSAQSSTDTQYF
TGTGCCAGCAGCGCACAGAGCAGCACAGATACGCAGTATTTT
>NA|TRBV30|TRBD1|TRBJ1-4
CAWTLGQGGNEKLFF
TGTGCCTGGACCCTCGGACAGGGGGGTAATGAAAAACTGTTTTTT
>NA|TRBV7-3|TRBD1|TRBJ1-2
CASSLGGTGKDGYTF
TGTGCCAGCAGCTTAGGGGGGACAGGGAAGGATGGCTACACCTTC
>once|TRBV19|NA|TRBJ1-1
CASSIRQMNTEAFF
TGTGCCAGTAGTATTCGACAGATGAACACTGAAGCTTTCTTT
>NA|TRBV18|NA|TRBJ1-6
CASSPGADSPLHF
TGTGCCAGCTCACCAGGGGCGGATTCACCCCTCCACTTT
>NA|TRBV4-1|TRBD2|TRBJ2-1
CASSQDGGEGYEQFF
TGCGCCAGCAGCCAAGATGGGGGGGAGGGGTATGAGCAGTTCTTC
>NA|TRBV29-1|NA|TRBJ2-3
CSVATSHTDTQYF
TGCAGCGTTGCCACTAGTCACACAGATACGCAGTATTTT
>NA|TRBV21-1|NA|TRBJ1-2
CASSKSRRDLTPHNYGYTF
TGTGCCAGCAGCAAAAGTAGGAGGGACTTGACCCCTCATAACTATGGCTACACCTTC
>NA|TRBV19|TRBD1|TRBJ1-2
CASNPGQGYGYTF
TGTGCCAGTAATCCGGGACAGGGATATGGCTACACCTTC